The clone carrying this TCR beta chain was counted only a few times. As yet, its antigen is unknown. 5'RACE primed at constant segments yielded TCR alpha and TCR beta cDNA libraries bearing sample barcodes and UMIs. TCRdb re-called the 5' RACE reads with MiXCR, one entry per CDR3 protein. The table includes 300,000 to 350,000 distinct CDR3 sequences, 15% to 20% detected once. This specimen belongs to a study of T-cell memory formation after mild COVID-19. Regarding the study as a whole: Day 37-peaking second-wave clones had unconfirmed SARS-CoV-2 specificity. Pre-infection memory showed some responding clones, and this suggested that cross-reactive memory joined. CD4/CD8 balance characterized clones contracting day 15 to 85, and CD4+ skew characterized later expanders.

The receptor comes from a man younger than 35 who had mild COVID-19 (a few samples of this study predate the infection). Cell type and time point are not known. Sequencing used PBMCs or a T cell subset sorted from them (not recorded which).

The DNA for the CDR3 is TGCGCCAGCAGCCAAGAGCCCACAAAAAACATTCAGTACTTC. Its protein is CASSQEPTKNIQYF. The J gene is TRBJ2-4, the V gene TRBV4-3, with D unresolved. The CDR3 extends over 14 amino acids. The V gene lost 0 bases and the J gene lost 4 bases, with 7 bases spanning the gap. Germline V gene sequence: CDR1 LGHNA, CDR2 YSLEER.